The entry below gives a single T cell receptor beta chain sequence along with its context. Germline values: CDR1 MDHEN, CDR2 SYDVKM. The CDR3 loop spans 12 amino acids. The J segment lost 8 bases and the V segment lost 5 bases, leaving 5 bases of the junction unmatched. TCRdb redid the calling of the RT-PCR reads with MiXCR, one entry per CDR3 protein. This table holds about 700,000 distinct CDR3 sequences, 14% found once. The TCR sequence derives from a female donor in good health, serving as a healthy control. This sequence joins TRBV28 and TRBJ1-1, with 7 bases identical to TRBD1. The sequencing input was memory CD4+ T cells from blood. The CDR3 here is CASSVPGQEAFF. For the CDR3, the DNA is TGTGCCAGCAGTGTCCCGGGACAGGAAGCTTTCTTT.